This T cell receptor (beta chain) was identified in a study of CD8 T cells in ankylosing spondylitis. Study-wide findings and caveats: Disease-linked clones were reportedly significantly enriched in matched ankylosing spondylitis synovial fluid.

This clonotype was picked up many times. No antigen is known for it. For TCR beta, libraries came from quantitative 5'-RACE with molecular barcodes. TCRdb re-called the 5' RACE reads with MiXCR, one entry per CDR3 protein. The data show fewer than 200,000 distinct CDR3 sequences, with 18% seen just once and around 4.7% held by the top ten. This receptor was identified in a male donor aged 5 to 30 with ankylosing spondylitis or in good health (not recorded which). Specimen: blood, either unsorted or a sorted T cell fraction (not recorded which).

The CDR3 loop is CASSLGPGSPETQYF. The CDR3, as DNA: TGCGCCAGCAGCTTGGGTCCAGGGAGCCCGGAGACCCAGTACTTC. The genes are TRBV5-1 and TRBJ2-5; D tentatively reads TRBD1 or TRBD2 (5 bases each). Deletions cut 0 bases from V and 5 bases from J, with 14 bases between. Germline V CDR1 and CDR2: SGHRS, YFSETQ. The CDR3 totals 15 residues.